This T cell receptor (beta chain) was captured by sequencing in a study of human T cells and chemical hapten exposure. Time point noted: patch test 3, about 24 weeks after DPC sensitization. Treatment defined: therapeutic diphenylcyclopropenone sensitization with weekly scalp DPC. The study drew its donors from alopecia patients who were 18 to 70 years old and suitable for DPC. The study extracted total RNA from unfractionated whole blood. This clonotype was seen a handful of times. TCRdb independently ran MiXCR on the RACE reads; one entry per CDR3 protein. The sample lists 150,000 to 200,000 distinct CDR3 sequences, roughly a quarter occurring once. The V end was cut by 4 bases, the J end by 4 bases, with 16 bases between. CDR3 length: 15 residues. Germline V gives CDR1 SGHTA, CDR2 FQGNSA.

This material consisted of whole blood, taken in connection with sensitization to the hapten diphenylcyclopropenone (DPC). The sequence derives from a woman in her late teens or twenties with alopecia areata. Some clones in this sample may be carry-over from other donors' samples. The V call is TRBV7-2, the J call TRBJ1-2; tentatively, D is TRBD1 (5 bases). CDR3 protein: CASSWDAGRLYGYTF. The CDR3 DNA is TGTGCCAGCAGCTGGGACGCCGGACGTCTCTATGGCTACACCTTC. The whole variable domain, filled in from reference TRBV7-2 and TRBJ1-2, reads GAGVSQSPSNKVTEKGKDVELRCDPISGHTALYWYRQSLGQGLEFLIYFQGNSAPDKSGLPSDRFSAERTGGSVSTLTIQRTQQEDSAVYLCASSWDAGRLYGYTFGSGTRLTVV.